One and the same sample provided the 5 T cell receptor beta chains below, sequenced in a study of T cell changes during pregnancy in multiple sclerosis. The data were produced by immunoSEQ multiplex PCR, yet TCRdb's version contains in-frame clones alone and is incomplete. The table includes about 48,000 clones, 80% to 95% detected once. The sequences come from CD4+ T cells from peripheral blood mononuclear cells, collected in the second trimester of pregnancy. Every receptor here comes from a female donor in good health, enrolled as a control in a pregnancy study.

The chain is built from TRBV6-1 and TRBJ1-5; 11 nucleotides line up with TRBD1. The germline CDR1 and CDR2 sequences are MNHNS and SASEGT. V dropped 0 bases and J dropped 6; count of bases not matched to a gene: 1. This CDR3 comprises 15 residues. CDR3 residues: CASSEAGTGGQPQHF. The CDR3 DNA follows: TGTGCCAGCAGTGAAGCAGGGACAGGGGGTCAGCCCCAGCATTTT.

J is TRBJ2-1 and V is TRBV25-1, with 11 bases matching TRBD2. V shed 7 bases and J 13 bases; nucleotides not matched to a gene: 12. The CDR3 spans 14 residues. The germline V gene has CDR1 MGHDK and CDR2 SYGVNS. The CDR3 reads CASTSPGTSGNQFF. The CDR3 region has the DNA TGTGCCAGCACCTCCCCCGGGACTAGCGGAAATCAGTTCTTC.

The rearrangement uses TRBV9 and TRBJ2-5; the D gene is possibly TRBD1 (8 bases). The CDR3 runs to 22 residues. The V and J ends lost 2 bases and 1 base respectively, with 33 bases between them. From germline, CDR1 is SGDLS and CDR2 YYNGEE. The CDR3 nucleotides read TGTGCCAGCAGCGTGAGGGCAGGGGGCGGTCTAGCGGAGATAACCTTCCAAGAGACCCAGTACTTC. It encodes CASSVRAGGGLAEITFQETQYF. The full variable domain, its missing parts supplied by reference TRBV9 and TRBJ2-5, is DSGVTQTPKHLITATGQRVTLRCSPRSGDLSVYWYQQSLDQGLQFLIQYYNGEERAKGNILERFSAQQFPDLHSELNLSSLELGDSALYFCASSVRAGGGLAEITFQETQYFGPGTRLLVL.

This chain connects TRBV7-6 to TRBJ2-7, with D perhaps matching TRBD1 (5 bases). There are 17 residues in the CDR3. The V end was cut by 3 bases, the J end by 2 bases, with 20 bases between. Germline V gives CDR1 SGHVS, CDR2 FNYEAQ. CDR3 in amino acids: CASSFDLHRHLAYEQYF. The CDR3 nucleotides are TGTGCCAGCAGCTTCGACTTGCACAGGCATTTGGCCTACGAGCAGTACTTC.

This clone was counted only a few times. The CDR3 DNA reads as TGTGCCAGCTCACCCGACTTTTACAATGAGCAGTTCTTC. As protein: CASSPDFYNEQFF. This chain links TRBV18 with TRBJ2-1; D gene uncertain. The V gene's germline CDR1 is KGHSH and CDR2 LQKENI. This CDR3 contains 13 residues. Deletions cut 3 bases from V and 4 bases from J, with 7 bases between.